The 26 T cell receptor beta chains given below trace back to one sample, sequenced in a study of Ad26.COV2.S vaccination and SARS-CoV-2 variants. Treatment indicated: 19 received Ad26.COV2.S at low or high dose, single or two shots; several received placebo; per-sample allocation not given. Day 63 after the first vaccine or placebo injection was the time point for sampling. Repertoires were generated with immunoSEQ multiplex PCR, while TCRdb's copy carries only in-frame clones and drops some. The repertoire holds roughly 380,000 clones, with roughly 84% as singletons. Sequences were derived from peripheral blood, sampled in a trial of Ad26.COV2.S vaccine versus placebo. The receptor source for this set is a person aged 18 to 65 who received the Ad26.COV2.S COVID-19 vaccine or a placebo.

The chain employs TRBV2 and TRBJ2-1, with 8 bases fitting TRBD2. V shed 4 bases, J shed 4 bases, and the junction held 9 bases outside the gene matches. Germline V gene lookup returns CDR1 SNHLY and CDR2 FYNNEI. The CDR3 spans 16 residues. Here the CDR3 reads CASSAKAGVTYNEQFF. The CDR3 DNA reads as TGTGCCAGCAGTGCTAAAGCGGGGGTAACTTACAATGAGCAGTTCTTC. Based on the CDR3 plus reference TRBV2 and TRBJ2-1, the full variable domain is EPEVTQTPSHQVTQMGQEVILRCVPISNHLYFYWYRQILGQKVEFLVSFYNNEISEKSEIFDDQFSVERPDGSNFTLKIRSTKLEDSAMYFCASSAKAGVTYNEQFFGPGTRLTVL.

This chain joins TRBV13 and TRBJ2-3, with D unclear. V dropped 0 bases and J dropped 0 bases, with 1 base sitting between them. The CDR3 is 13 residues long. Germline CDR1 reads PRHDT; CDR2 reads FYEKMQ (reference sequence). The CDR3 loop reads CASSLGSTDTQYF. CDR3 nucleotides: TGTGCCAGCAGCTTAGGCAGCACAGATACGCAGTATTTT. The full variable domain, its missing parts supplied by reference TRBV13 and TRBJ2-3, is AAGVIQSPRHLIKEKRETATLKCYPIPRHDTVYWYQQGPGQDPQFLISFYEKMQSDKGSIPDRFSAQQFSDYHSELNMSSLELGDSALYFCASSLGSTDTQYFGPGTRLTVL.

V gene TRBV3-1 (or the pseudogene TRBV3-2) combines with J gene TRBJ2-1, with TRBD2 identical over 11 bases. The CDR3 covers 13 residues. Germline trimming cut 2 bases from V and 9 bases from J; bases unmatched to any gene: 0. In germline, CDR1 is LGHDT, CDR2 YNNKEL (reference sequence). CDR3: CASSQLAGGEQFF. The CDR3 DNA is TGTGCCAGCAGCCAACTAGCGGGAGGTGAGCAGTTCTTC.

This chain joins TRBV6-4 and TRBJ2-3, with D hard to call. Trimming stripped 2 bases from V and 2 bases from J, with 11 bases between. Per germline, CDR1 MRHNA and CDR2 SNTAGT. The CDR3 has 15 amino acids. Here the CDR3 DNA reads TGTGCCAGCAGTGACGGCAGAGACAACACAGATACGCAGTATTTT. Its translation is CASSDGRDNTDTQYF.

The table lists this clone with a few counts. The gene calls are TRBV27 and TRBJ2-1; 7 bases fit TRBD2. The germline gives CDR1 MNHEY, CDR2 SMNVEV (reference sequence). The CDR3 runs to 15 residues. Trimming removed 3 bases from V and 4 bases from J; junction bases left unmatched: 6. As DNA, the CDR3 is TGTGCCAGCAGTTTCGGCGGGAGTAGGTACAATGAGCAGTTCTTC. Protein product: CASSFGGSRYNEQFF.

The chain couples TRBV19 to TRBJ1-1, with D perhaps matching TRBD1 (6 bases). From germline, CDR1 is LNHDA and CDR2 SQIVND (reference sequence). V lost 8 bases to trimming and J lost 0 bases, with 19 bases between them. The CDR3 contains 16 residues. In DNA form, the CDR3 reads TGTGCCAGTGCCCGCCGTGGGGGGGGGCTGAACACTGAAGCTTTCTTT. It is translated as CASARRGGGLNTEAFF. Based on the CDR3 plus reference TRBV19 and TRBJ1-1, the full variable domain is DGGITQSPKYLFRKEGQNVTLSCEQNLNHDAMYWYRQDPGQGLRLIYYSQIVNDFQKGDIAEGYSVSREKKESFPLTVTSAQKNPTAFYLCASARRGGGLNTEAFFGQGTRLTVV.

The genes are TRBV19 and TRBJ2-5; 10 nucleotides line up with TRBD1. The CDR3 sequence is 15 residues long. In germline, CDR1 is LNHDA, CDR2 SQIVND (reference sequence). V gave up 6 bases and J gave up 6 bases; unmatched junction bases: 10. The DNA for the CDR3 is TGTGCCAGTAGCTCTGGACAGGGGGTGTGGAAGACCCAGTACTTC. As protein: CASSSGQGVWKTQYF.

The chain joins TRBV10-3 to TRBJ2-1; TRBD1 aligns across 11 bases. J lost 8 bases, V lost 5 bases, and 11 bases had no gene match. Germline-derived CDR1 and CDR2 are ENHRY and SYGVKD. The CDR3 contains 16 residues. The CDR3 sequence: CAISTGKDRGQYEQFF. CDR3 DNA: TGTGCCATCAGTACCGGGAAGGACAGGGGGCAGTATGAGCAGTTCTTC.

This clone was picked up many times. CDR3 in amino acids: CASSPQASLGYTF. DNA of the CDR3: TGTGCCAGTAGTCCTCAGGCCTCTCTCGGCTACACCTTC. The chain has TRBV19 and TRBJ1-2; D not resolved. The CDR3 extends over 13 amino acids. Looked up from germline, CDR1 is LNHDA and CDR2 is SQIVND (reference sequence). The germline V and J ends were trimmed by 5 bases and 8 bases, with 15 bases remaining between them.

In DNA, the CDR3 is TGTGCCAGCAGCTTAGGGACAGGGGTTGGCTACACCTTC. The encoded protein is CASSLGTGVGYTF. The chain employs TRBV7-9 and TRBJ1-2; the match to TRBD1 covers 9 bases. Germline CDR1 reads SEHNR; CDR2 reads FQNEAQ (reference sequence). There are 13 residues in the CDR3. Trimming took 1 base from V and 7 from J; bases not matched to a gene: 1. Variable domain in full (rest from reference TRBV7-9 and TRBJ1-2): DTGVSQNPRHKITKRGQNVTFRCDPISEHNRLYWYRQTLGQGPEFLTYFQNEAQLEKSRLLSDRFSAERPKGSFSTLEIQRTEQGDSAMYLCASSLGTGVGYTFGSGTRLTVV.

The chain employs TRBV14 and TRBJ2-4; possible D gene TRBD2, 5 bases. CDR3 length: 13 amino acids. The V gene lost 1 base and the J gene lost 9 bases, with 10 bases spanning the gap. Germline V gene data show CDR1 as SGHDN and CDR2 as FVKESK. Here the CDR3 reads CASSQGVRGIQYF. The DNA of the CDR3 is TGTGCCAGCAGCCAAGGGGTTCGGGGCATTCAGTACTTC.

This chain uses TRBV6-1 with TRBJ2-4; D is uncertain. The CDR3 is 15 residues long. CDR1 is MNHNS, CDR2 SASEGT, per germline. Trimming removed 1 base at V and 4 bases at J, with 11 bases between. CDR3 protein: CASSEDPVTKNIQYF. The CDR3 DNA reads TGTGCCAGCAGTGAAGATCCAGTTACTAAAAACATTCAGTACTTC.

This chain links TRBV18 with TRBJ1-1, with TRBD1 matching 8 bases. V gave up 2 bases and J gave up 4 bases; unmatched junction bases: 6. Per germline, CDR1 KGHSH and CDR2 LQKENI. The CDR3 has 15 residues. The CDR3 region has the DNA TGTGCCAGCTCACCAAAACAGGGGGTGCCCACTGAAGCTTTCTTT. It yields the protein CASSPKQGVPTEAFF.

This clone was seen once. The rearrangement links TRBV7-6 to TRBJ2-5; TRBD1 aligns across 12 bases. Germline V gene lookup returns CDR1 SGHVS and CDR2 FNYEAQ. The V gene end was trimmed by 4 bases and the J gene end by 4 bases; junction bases not matched to a gene: 4. The CDR3 spans 15 residues. The CDR3 is CASSSGTGGGETQYF. CDR3 DNA: TGTGCCAGCAGCTCCGGGACAGGGGGCGGAGAGACCCAGTACTTC.

In this sample, this clone turned up once. The rearrangement uses TRBV12-3 or TRBV12-4 and TRBJ1-1; weak D call: TRBD1 (6 bases). Trimming shortened V by 6 bases and J by 8 bases, and 16 bases separated the two germline ends. The CDR3 covers 13 residues. The CDR3 spells CASRRDRYSEAFF. DNA of the CDR3: TGTGCCAGCAGACGTGACAGGTACTCAGAAGCTTTCTTT.

The CDR3 DNA follows: TGTGCCAGCAGCCGGGGAGGTGGGTTCTACGAGCAGTACTTC. Translation gives CASSRGGGFYEQYF. The chain combines TRBV5-4 with TRBJ2-7; perhaps TRBD2 as D (6 bases). Trimming cost V 4 bases and J 3 bases, with 14 bases left between them. This CDR3 is built from 14 residues. Germline V gene lookup returns CDR1 SGHNT and CDR2 YYREEE (reference sequence).

The CDR3 region has the DNA TGCGCCAGCAGCCAAGACCCGGGTTACTACGAGCAGTACTTC. Translating gives CASSQDPGYYEQYF. The chain recombines TRBV4-3 with TRBJ2-7; no reliable D call. Germline CDR1 is LGHNA and CDR2 is YSLEER. The CDR3 extends over 14 amino acids. Deletions cut 0 bases from V and 3 bases from J, with 9 bases between.

This rearrangement joins TRBV6-2 or TRBV6-3 to TRBJ2-5, with TRBD1 matching 8 bases. Germline V gene sequence: CDR1 MNHEY, CDR2 SVGEGT. The CDR3 runs 16 residues. Trimming cost V 2 bases and J 4 bases; bases outside gene matches: 9. The CDR3 is CASSYSSPGGRETQYF. CDR3 sequence (DNA): TGTGCCAGCAGTTACAGTTCGCCAGGGGGCCGAGAGACCCAGTACTTC.

With respect to this clone: At the DNA level, this CDR3 is encoded by other sequences in the same sample as well. This sequence joins TRBV18 and TRBJ2-1; no definite D call. The CDR3 is 16 amino acids. CDR1 and CDR2 (germline): KGHSH, LQKENI. V lost 3 bases, J lost 1 base, and 13 bases lay in between. CDR3 residues: CASSPTTGGSYNEQFF. The CDR3 DNA follows: TGTGCCAGCTCACCTACTACGGGCGGTTCCTACAATGAGCAGTTCTTC. Together with reference TRBV18 and TRBJ2-1, the CDR3 gives the full variable domain: NAGVMQNPRHLVRRRGQEARLRCSPMKGHSHVYWYRQLPEEGLKFMVYLQKENIIDESGMPKERFSAEFPKEGPSILRIQQVVRGDSAAYFCASSPTTGGSYNEQFFGPGTRLTVL.

CDR3 sequence reads: CSVGQGEHSPLHF. CDR3 coding DNA: TGCAGCGTAGGACAGGGGGAGCATTCACCCCTCCACTTT. This rearrangement joins TRBV29-1 to TRBJ1-6; 10 bases are a match to TRBD1. Germline values: CDR1 SQVTM, CDR2 ANQGSEA. J lost 8 bases, V lost 6 bases, and 4 bases had no gene match. The CDR3 spans 13 residues.

The J gene is TRBJ1-2, the V gene TRBV6-4, with 9 bases matching TRBD1. Germline CDR1 MRHNA, CDR2 SNTAGT. The CDR3 spans 17 residues. V shed 0 bases, J shed 2 bases, and the junction held 7 bases outside the gene matches. This CDR3 is CASSDSSLGQGNYGYTF. The DNA for the CDR3 is TGTGCCAGCAGTGACTCGAGCCTAGGACAGGGGAACTATGGCTACACCTTC.

V is TRBV11-3 and J is TRBJ2-7; tentative D call: TRBD2 (6 bases). Trimming took 2 bases from V and 7 from J, leaving 15 bases between them. Germline CDR1 and CDR2: SGHNT and YENEEA. This CDR3 is built from 14 residues. The CDR3 is CASSLTRSAGEQYF. The CDR3 region has the DNA TGTGCCAGCAGCTTAACGAGGTCCGCGGGGGAGCAGTACTTC. The full variable domain, in which reference TRBV11-3 and TRBJ2-7 provide the parts outside the CDR3, is EAGVVQSPRYKIIEKKQPVAFWCNPISGHNTLYWYLQNLGQGPELLIRYENEEAVDDSQLPKDRFSAERLKGVDSTLKIQPAELGDSAVYLCASSLTRSAGEQYFGPGTRLTVT.

The gene calls are TRBV27 and TRBJ2-7; 8 nucleotides agree with TRBD1. Germline V gives CDR1 MNHEY, CDR2 SMNVEV (reference sequence). The CDR3 covers 14 residues. With V trimmed by 5 bases and J by 6 bases, 9 bases remained unmatched. The CDR3 sequence: CASSPLQGVGEQYF. DNA for the CDR3: TGTGCCAGCAGTCCATTACAGGGGGTTGGCGAGCAGTACTTC.

The chain employs TRBV6-5 and TRBJ2-1; TRBD1 agrees at 7 bases. Germline lookup yields CDR1 MNHEY and CDR2 SVGAGI. With 10 bases clipped from V and 7 bases from J, the junction kept 13 bases outside the gene matches. This CDR3 has 14 residues. CDR3 DNA: TGTGCCATCGAGACAGGGTGGTGGGGTAATGAGCAGTTCTTC. Translation: CAIETGWWGNEQFF.

V gene TRBV27 combines with J gene TRBJ2-2, with TRBD2 identical over 12 bases. Germline V gene data show CDR1 as MNHEY and CDR2 as SMNVEV (reference sequence). V dropped 5 bases and J dropped 6; count of bases not matched to a gene: 4. The CDR3 extends over 15 amino acids. DNA for the CDR3: TGTGCCAGCAGTCTGACTAGCGGGGGAGCCGGGGAGCTGTTTTTT. Encoded protein: CASSLTSGGAGELFF.

V and J are TRBV7-2 and TRBJ2-7, with unresolved D. Germline CDR1 SGHTA, CDR2 FQGNSA. This CDR3 spans 13 amino acids. Trimming took 2 bases from V and 5 from J, leaving 10 bases between them. The CDR3 nucleotides read TGTGCCAGCAGCTTAATAACAACGAACGAGCAGTACTTC. Protein sequence: CASSLITTNEQYF.